The next 4 T cell receptor beta chains were all read from a single sample in a study of T-cell reconstitution after alpha-beta-depleted transplantation in children. The authors prepared the TCRbeta library with unique molecular identifiers. TCRdb passed the PCR reads through MiXCR, listing each CDR3 protein once. Found here are around 960,000 distinct CDR3 sequences, around 30% of them singletons; the top ten hold approximately 30%. Sequences were derived from PBMCs, mostly from graft donor cells, sampled 360 days after TCRalphabeta/CD19-depleted stem cell transplant. All receptors derive from a boy under two years old who had a stem cell transplant for SCID, so the T cells may come from the graft donor.

On this clonotype itself: This likely comes from a read error, as the CDR3 has no conserved phenylalanine or tryptophan at its end. The chain recombines TRBV6-1 with TRBJ2-5; 10 nucleotides align to TRBD1. The CDR3 has 14 residues. The germline V gene encodes CDR1 MNHNS and CDR2 SASEGT. Trimming cost V 4 bases and J 3 bases; bases outside gene matches: 2. The CDR3 is CASSGDRGKETQYV. The CDR3 DNA follows: TGTGCCAGCAGTGGGGACAGGGGTAAAGAGACCCAGTACGTC.

This clonotype appeared a few times. The chain combines TRBV27 with TRBJ2-2, with 8 bases matching TRBD1. This CDR3 has 16 amino acids. The junction had 6 bases not matched to a gene; V was cut back by 6 bases and J by 0 bases. CDR1 is MNHEY and CDR2 is SMNVEV in the germline V gene (reference sequence). DNA for the CDR3: TGTGCCAGCAGAAACAGGGGGTCCGCGAACACCGGGGAGCTGTTTTTT. Encoded protein: CASRNRGSANTGELFF.

In its sample, this clonotype was seen a few times. The chain is built from TRBV6-1 and TRBJ2-7, with D possibly TRBD2 on 5 matching bases. CDR3 length: 14 amino acids. From germline, CDR1 is MNHNS and CDR2 SASEGT. Trimming stripped 6 bases from V and 4 bases from J, with 16 bases between. The CDR3 nucleotides read TGTGCCAGCAGCCGAACACTAGGCGCTTACGAGCAGTACTTC. This codes for CASSRTLGAYEQYF.

CDR3 sequence (DNA): TGTGCCAGCAGCTTCCGGACTAGCCGCACAGATACGCAGTATTTT. Its translation is CASSFRTSRTDTQYF. V is TRBV7-2 and J is TRBJ2-3; 8 nucleotides align to TRBD2. This CDR3 comprises 15 residues. The germline V gene has CDR1 SGHTA and CDR2 FQGNSA. With 3 bases clipped from V and 1 base from J, the junction kept 3 bases outside the gene matches.